The 21 T cell receptor beta chains reported below all come from one sample, sequenced in a study of graft-versus-host responses after intestinal transplantation. Data came from immunoSEQ multiplex PCR; TCRdb stores just in-frame clones and leaves some out. The sample holds just under 65,000 clones, 85% to 95% seen once. The antigens these receptors bind are not known. The sequencing here drew on unstimulated CD8+ T cells sorted from spleen or lymph node cells, taken before transplant. These receptor sequences come from a human donor who was the organ donor for an intestinal transplant.

This clone was counted only a few times. V usage is TRBV27 and J usage is TRBJ2-2, with D possibly matching TRBD2 (5 bases). This CDR3 comprises 13 residues. The V end was cut by 3 bases, the J end by 6 bases, with 8 bases between. Germline V gives CDR1 MNHEY, CDR2 SMNVEV (reference sequence). The CDR3 nucleotides read TGTGCCAGCAGTTTTGAGGGTCCCGGGGAGCTGTTTTTT. It translates to CASSFEGPGELFF.

CDR3 coding DNA: TGTGCCAGCAGTGAAGCCCGCAGGGGGTTAGAAGAGACCCAGTACTTC. As protein: CASSEARRGLEETQYF. The chain carries TRBV2 and TRBJ2-5; 7 bases match TRBD1. CDR3 length equals 16 residues. Trimming took 0 bases from V and 3 from J; bases not matched to a gene: 7. The germline gives CDR1 SNHLY, CDR2 FYNNEI.

The sample holds a few counts of this clone. As DNA, the CDR3 is TGTGCCAGCAGTCCGACCGCAGGGTCGGATACGCAGTATTTT. Translating gives CASSPTAGSDTQYF. The chain combines TRBV6-4 with TRBJ2-3; D might be TRBD1 (5 bases). This CDR3 contains 14 residues. In germline, CDR1 is MRHNA, CDR2 SNTAGT. Trimming cost V 5 bases and J 6 bases, with 15 bases left between them.

The CDR3 DNA sequence: TGCGCCAGCAGCCTCACGGGGACAGGGGCCTACGAGCAGTACTTC. This sequence encodes CASSLTGTGAYEQYF. This chain uses TRBV4-3 with TRBJ2-7; the match to TRBD1 covers 10 bases. This CDR3 contains 15 residues. The J segment lost 2 bases and the V segment lost 4 bases, leaving 5 bases of the junction unmatched. Germline-derived CDR1 and CDR2 are LGHNA and YSLEER.

This sequence joins TRBV5-6 and TRBJ2-7, with TRBD2 matching 13 bases. Germline CDR1 SGHDT, CDR2 YYEEEE. This CDR3 contains 16 residues. V lost 5 bases and J lost 6; bases outside the gene matches: 11. DNA of the CDR3: TGTGCCAGCAGGAGCGACCCGGGACTAGCGGGAAGCGAGCAGTACTTC. The encoded protein is CASRSDPGLAGSEQYF.

The chain couples TRBV28 to TRBJ1-2, with 10 positions matching TRBD1. Germline assignment: CDR1 MDHEN and CDR2 SYDVKM. J lost 5 bases, V lost 5 bases, and 8 bases had no gene match. There are 15 residues in the CDR3. In nucleotides, the CDR3 is TGTGCCAGCAGTCCAACCGGGACAGGGGATTATGGCTACACCTTC. Residues: CASSPTGTGDYGYTF.

The chain employs TRBV4-2 and TRBJ1-2, with no clear D. Deletions cut 1 base from V and 3 bases from J, with 15 bases between. In germline, CDR1 is LGHNA, CDR2 YNFKEQ. This CDR3 comprises 16 residues. The DNA of the CDR3 is TGTGCCAGCAGCCAAGGAGTAACGACACTCCACTATGGCTACACCTTC. The encoded protein is CASSQGVTTLHYGYTF.

The chain recombines TRBV10-3 with TRBJ2-7; 9 bases are shared with TRBD2. V lost 7 bases, J lost 3 bases, and 10 bases stayed unmatched. The germline CDR1 and CDR2 sequences are ENHRY and SYGVKD. The CDR3 length is 15 residues. CDR3 nucleotides: TGTGCCATCACTCCAGAGGTTAGCGGGAGCTACGAGCAGTACTTC. Translated: CAITPEVSGSYEQYF.

The CDR3 DNA is TGTGCCAGCAGTTACCTAGCGGGAGGAACCGGGGAGCTGTTTTTT. It encodes CASSYLAGGTGELFF. The V call is TRBV6-5, the J call TRBJ2-2; TRBD2 matches at 11 bases. Germline V gene data show CDR1 as MNHEY and CDR2 as SVGAGI. V gave up 2 bases and J gave up 5 bases; unmatched junction bases: 1. This CDR3 is 15 amino acids long.

This clone appeared once. The chain uses TRBV11-3 and TRBJ2-1; 9 nucleotides align to TRBD2. Germline assignment: CDR1 SGHNT and CDR2 YENEEA. The ends lost 0 bases at V and 4 bases at J; junction bases unmatched: 10. CDR3 length: 18 amino acids. The CDR3 spells CASSLDRVAGVDYNEQFF. CDR3 bases: TGTGCCAGCAGCTTAGACCGGGTAGCGGGAGTAGATTACAATGAGCAGTTCTTC. The full variable domain, rest sourced from reference TRBV11-3 and TRBJ2-1, is EAGVVQSPRYKIIEKKQPVAFWCNPISGHNTLYWYLQNLGQGPELLIRYENEEAVDDSQLPKDRFSAERLKGVDSTLKIQPAELGDSAVYLCASSLDRVAGVDYNEQFFGPGTRLTVL.

The gene calls are TRBV9 and TRBJ2-5; TRBD2 agrees at 8 bases. Matching the DNA end better, TRBJ2-7 makes the J call doubtful. CDR1 is SGDLS and CDR2 is YYNGEE in the germline V gene. The CDR3 sequence is 16 residues long. CDR3 DNA: TGTGCCAGCAGCCCCTCGGGAGGGGTCCTTTTCTACGAGCAGTACTTC. This codes for CASSPSGGVLFYEQYF.

This clone was counted a single time. This chain links TRBV27 with TRBJ2-1; 9 bases match TRBD2. Germline V CDR1 and CDR2: MNHEY, SMNVEV (reference sequence). The CDR3 consists of 15 residues. Trimming removed 5 bases from V and 3 bases from J; junction bases left unmatched: 5. The CDR3, as DNA: TGTGCCAGCAGTATAGCGGGAGAGGTCTACAATGAGCAGTTCTTC. This sequence encodes CASSIAGEVYNEQFF.

This chain links TRBV11-2 with TRBJ2-3; TRBD2 aligns across 9 bases. This CDR3 contains 17 residues. Germline trimming cut 1 base from V and 2 bases from J; bases unmatched to any gene: 7. Germline V gives CDR1 SGHAT, CDR2 FQNNGV. In nucleotides, the CDR3 is TGTGCCAGCAGCTTAGCCGGCCTAGCGGGACCCACAGATACGCAGTATTTT. Translating it yields CASSLAGLAGPTDTQYF.

The gene calls are TRBV13 and TRBJ1-3; a possible D gene is TRBD1 (6 bases). Germline V gene sequence: CDR1 PRHDT, CDR2 FYEKMQ (reference sequence). This CDR3 contains 17 residues. V was clipped by 5 bases and J by 1 base, with 18 bases between them. The CDR3: CASSQTYRAGSGNTIYF. CDR3 DNA: TGTGCCAGCAGCCAGACTTACAGGGCTGGATCTGGAAACACCATATATTTT. Complete variable domain (other parts from reference TRBV13 and TRBJ1-3): AAGVIQSPRHLIKEKRETATLKCYPIPRHDTVYWYQQGPGQDPQFLISFYEKMQSDKGSIPDRFSAQQFSDYHSELNMSSLELGDSALYFCASSQTYRAGSGNTIYFGEGSWLTVV.

Here the CDR3 DNA reads TGTGCCAGCAGCATAAGACCCCCAGGGGCGCAGTACTTC. This gives the protein CASSIRPPGAQYF. V is TRBV7-6 and J is TRBJ2-7; D perhaps matches TRBD1 (6 bases). This CDR3 spans 13 amino acids. CDR1 and CDR2 from the germline V gene are SGHVS and FNYEAQ. V gave up 5 bases and J gave up 9 bases, with 17 bases separating them.

The V gene is TRBV30, the J gene TRBJ2-7; no clear D. Deletions cut 5 bases from V and 2 bases from J, with 10 bases between. The CDR3 loop spans 12 amino acids. Per germline, CDR1 GTSNPN and CDR2 SVGIG (reference sequence). The chain's CDR3 is CAWGDGAYEQYF. CDR3 sequence (DNA): TGTGCCTGGGGAGACGGAGCCTACGAGCAGTACTTC.

The V and J genes are TRBV11-1 and TRBJ2-3; 11 nucleotides line up with TRBD2. Losses at the gene ends were 5 bases for V and 3 bases for J; bases not matched to a gene: 10. Germline assignment: CDR1 SGHAT and CDR2 FQDESV (reference sequence). The CDR3 extends over 17 amino acids. The CDR3 protein is CASSRTMGLAETDTQYF. The CDR3 nucleotides are TGTGCCAGCAGCCGAACCATGGGACTAGCGGAAACAGATACGCAGTATTTT.

The V call is TRBV9, the J call TRBJ2-5; D possibly corresponds to TRBD2 (5 bases). V lost 4 bases and J lost 2, with 18 bases in between. CDR1 SGDLS and CDR2 YYNGEE come from the germline V gene. CDR3 size: 16 residues. The DNA for the CDR3 is TGTGCCAGCAGCCCCCGAGCTGGAGCGGCTCAAGAGACCCAGTACTTC. Translation: CASSPRAGAAQETQYF. The variable domain in full, completed from reference TRBV9 and TRBJ2-5, reads DSGVTQTPKHLITATGQRVTLRCSPRSGDLSVYWYQQSLDQGLQFLIQYYNGEERAKGNILERFSAQQFPDLHSELNLSSLELGDSALYFCASSPRAGAAQETQYFGPGTRLLVL.

The chain links TRBV27 to TRBJ2-1, with 8 positions matching TRBD1. V shed 4 bases, J shed 8 bases, and the junction held 16 bases outside the gene matches. The CDR3 is 17 amino acids. Germline CDR1 reads MNHEY; CDR2 reads SMNVEV (reference sequence). The CDR3 DNA follows: TGTGCCAGCAGTTGGAATCGAATGACAGGGGACGTGCATGAGCAGTTCTTC. It is translated as CASSWNRMTGDVHEQFF.

The chain joins TRBV28 to TRBJ1-2; D uncertain. Per germline, CDR1 MDHEN and CDR2 SYDVKM. The length of the CDR3 is 9 residues. Trimming stripped 10 bases from V and 2 bases from J, with 2 bases between. The CDR3 DNA sequence: TGTGCCACAAACTATGGCTACACCTTC. Translation gives CATNYGYTF.

The chain carries TRBV15 and TRBJ2-7, with 7 bases identical to TRBD1. The CDR3 is made up of 14 amino acids. V lost 4 bases to trimming and J lost 5 bases; unmatched junction nucleotides: 8. Germline V gives CDR1 LNHNV, CDR2 YYDKDF (reference sequence). The CDR3: CATSTETGFDEQYF. DNA for the CDR3: TGTGCCACCAGCACGGAGACAGGGTTCGACGAGCAGTACTTC.